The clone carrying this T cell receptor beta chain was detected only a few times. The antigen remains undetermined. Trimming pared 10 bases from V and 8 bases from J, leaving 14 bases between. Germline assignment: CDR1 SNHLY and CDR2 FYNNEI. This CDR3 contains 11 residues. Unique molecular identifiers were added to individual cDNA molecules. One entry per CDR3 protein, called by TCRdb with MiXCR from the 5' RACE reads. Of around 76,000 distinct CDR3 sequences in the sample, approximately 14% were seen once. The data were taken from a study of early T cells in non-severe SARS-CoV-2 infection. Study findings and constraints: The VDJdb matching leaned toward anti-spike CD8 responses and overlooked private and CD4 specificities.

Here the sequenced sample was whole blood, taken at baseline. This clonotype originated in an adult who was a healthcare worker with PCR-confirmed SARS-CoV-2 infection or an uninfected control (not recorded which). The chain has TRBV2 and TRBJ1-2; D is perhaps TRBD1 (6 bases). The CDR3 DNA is TGTGCCAAAAGGGGGGCTGACGGCTACACCTTC. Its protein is CAKRGADGYTF.